These 18 T cell receptor beta chains came from one sample sequenced in a study of OX40 agonist ivuxolimab in advanced cancers. The repertoire was sequenced with immunoSEQ multiplex PCR; TCRdb's copy has only in-frame clones and lacks some. The table includes approximately 78,000 clones, 88% detected once. Sequenced material: CD4+ or CD8+ T cells sorted from blood, taken in a trial of the OX40 agonist ivuxolimab. Receptors were obtained from an adult with an advanced solid tumor such as melanoma, head and neck, liver or kidney cancer.

This chain links TRBV28 with TRBJ1-1; possibly TRBD1 for D (6 bases). This CDR3 comprises 14 residues. With 6 bases removed from V and 1 base from J, the gap between germline ends came to 12 bases. The germline V gene has CDR1 MDHEN and CDR2 SYDVKM. The CDR3 DNA sequence: TGTGCCAGCAGAAAGGGGGTCTCGAACACTGAAGCTTTCTTT. Protein: CASRKGVSNTEAFF.

The J gene is TRBJ2-1, the V gene TRBV10-3; no reliable D call. The CDR3 covers 12 residues. V was pared by 10 bases and J by 9 bases, with 16 bases between. Germline values: CDR1 ENHRY, CDR2 SYGVKD. CDR3 protein: CATSNRPGEQFF. The CDR3 nucleotides read TGTGCCACCTCGAACCGCCCGGGTGAGCAGTTCTTC.

The V and J genes are TRBV6-6 and TRBJ1-3; D is ambiguous. There are 12 residues in the CDR3. Germline assignment: CDR1 MNHNY and CDR2 SVGAGI (reference sequence). The V and J ends lost 5 bases and 4 bases respectively, with 6 bases between them. The chain's CDR3 is CASSQTGNTIYF. CDR3 nucleotide sequence: TGTGCCAGCAGTCAGACAGGAAACACCATATATTTT.

This rearrangement joins TRBV27 to TRBJ2-3; 8 bases map to TRBD1. Germline CDR1 MNHEY, CDR2 SMNVEV (reference sequence). CDR3 length equals 15 residues. The junction had 2 bases not matched to a gene; V was cut back by 3 bases and J by 0 bases. In nucleotides, the CDR3 is TGTGCCAGCAGTTTCGGGACAGGTAGCACAGATACGCAGTATTTT. Translated, it gives CASSFGTGSTDTQYF.

The chain combines TRBV10-3 with TRBJ2-3; a weak D match, TRBD2 (6 bases). V lost 5 bases and J 0 bases, leaving 12 bases between the germline ends. The length of the CDR3 is 15 residues. Germline CDR1 ENHRY, CDR2 SYGVKD. The CDR3 region has the DNA TGTGCCATCAGTCAAAATAGCGGTAGCACAGATACGCAGTATTTT. This encodes CAISQNSGSTDTQYF.

This clone has a single count. This chain connects TRBV18 to TRBJ2-7, with a tentative D call TRBD2 (5 bases). Germline CDR1 KGHSH, CDR2 LQKENI. The CDR3 runs 15 residues. V was shortened by 4 bases and J by 0 bases, with 13 bases between the two germline ends. The CDR3 protein is CASSRRTDFSYEQYF. The CDR3 region has the DNA TGTGCCAGCTCACGTAGGACGGACTTCTCCTACGAGCAGTACTTC.

The J gene is TRBJ2-1, the V gene TRBV13; 7 bases line up with TRBD1. V trimming: 5 bases; J trimming: 9 bases; junction bases outside the gene matches: 7. Germline assignment: CDR1 PRHDT and CDR2 FYEKMQ (reference sequence). The CDR3 has 13 amino acids. The CDR3 DNA reads TGTGCCAGCAGCGGATACAGGGGCGGTGAGCAGTTCTTC. Protein sequence: CASSGYRGGEQFF. Together with reference TRBV13 and TRBJ2-1, the CDR3 gives the full variable domain: AAGVIQSPRHLIKEKRETATLKCYPIPRHDTVYWYQQGPGQDPQFLISFYEKMQSDKGSIPDRFSAQQFSDYHSELNMSSLELGDSALYFCASSGYRGGEQFFGPGTRLTVL.

V gene TRBV7-8 combines with J gene TRBJ2-3; 10 bases line up with TRBD1. Germline V gene lookup returns CDR1 SGHVS and CDR2 FQNEAQ. CDR3 length: 16 residues. Unmatched junction bases numbered 4, after V lost 4 bases and J lost 0 bases. The CDR3 region has the DNA TGTGCCAGCAGCTCCCGACAGGGGGCTAGCACAGATACGCAGTATTTT. Translation: CASSSRQGASTDTQYF. Combining the CDR3 with reference TRBV7-8 and TRBJ2-3 gives the whole variable domain GAGVSQSPRYKVAKRGQDVALRCDPISGHVSLFWYQQALGQGPEFLTYFQNEAQLDKSGLPSDRFFAERPEGSVSTLKIQRTQQEDSAVYLCASSSRQGASTDTQYFGPGTRLTVL.

The chain recombines TRBV5-1 with TRBJ2-2; D is possibly TRBD2 (6 bases). Germline-derived CDR1 and CDR2 are SGHRS and YFSETQ. Trimming left V 9 bases short and J 1 base short, with 13 bases between. This CDR3 region has 14 residues. The CDR3 protein is CATSAGGNTGELFF. The CDR3 DNA reads as TGCGCCACCTCGGCCGGGGGGAACACCGGGGAGCTGTTTTTT. The complete variable domain, with remaining parts taken from reference TRBV5-1 and TRBJ2-2, reads KAGVTQTPRYLIKTRGQQVTLSCSPISGHRSVSWYQQTPGQGLQFLFEYFSETQRNKGNFPGRFSGRQFSNSRSEMNVSTLELGDSALYLCATSAGGNTGELFFGEGSRLTVL.

The gene calls are TRBV9 and TRBJ1-5; 10 bases fit TRBD1. The CDR3 sequence is 15 residues long. With V trimmed by 4 bases and J by 6 bases, 7 bases remained unmatched. The germline CDR1 and CDR2 sequences are SGDLS and YYNGEE. Written as DNA, the CDR3 is TGTGCCAGCAGCACAGGGACAGGGGACGGTCAGCCCCAGCATTTT. Translating it yields CASSTGTGDGQPQHF.

This clone was observed once. The rearrangement links TRBV7-2 to TRBJ1-2; D perhaps matches TRBD1 (5 bases). V gave up 1 base and J gave up 8 bases, with 8 bases separating them. Germline assignment: CDR1 SGHTA and CDR2 FQGNSA. CDR3 length: 12 residues. The CDR3 spells CASSLDGTGYTF. DNA of the CDR3: TGTGCCAGCAGCTTAGACGGGACCGGCTACACCTTC. The whole variable domain, filled in from reference TRBV7-2 and TRBJ1-2, reads GAGVSQSPSNKVTEKGKDVELRCDPISGHTALYWYRQSLGQGLEFLIYFQGNSAPDKSGLPSDRFSAERTGGSVSTLTIQRTQQEDSAVYLCASSLDGTGYTFGSGTRLTVV.

The chain uses TRBV5-1 and TRBJ2-5; D remains unclear. The germline gives CDR1 SGHRS, CDR2 YFSETQ. V dropped 3 bases and J dropped 4 bases, with 10 bases sitting between them. This CDR3 contains 13 residues. For the CDR3, the DNA is TGCGCCAGCAGCTCACCTCCTCTAGAGACCCAGTACTTC. Its translation: CASSSPPLETQYF.

The gene calls are TRBV7-2 and TRBJ2-6; D gene unclear. The V gene's germline CDR1 is SGHTA and CDR2 FQGNSA. The V end lost 1 base, the J end lost 0 bases, and 10 bases lay between the germline ends. CDR3 length: 17 residues. The CDR3 loop is CASSLVGSVSGANVLTF. The CDR3 DNA reads as TGTGCCAGCAGCTTAGTTGGGTCCGTCTCTGGGGCCAACGTCCTGACTTTC. Supplemented by reference TRBV7-2 and TRBJ2-6, the full variable domain reads GAGVSQSPSNKVTEKGKDVELRCDPISGHTALYWYRQSLGQGLEFLIYFQGNSAPDKSGLPSDRFSAERTGGSVSTLTIQRTQQEDSAVYLCASSLVGSVSGANVLTFGAGSRLTVL.

The DNA of the CDR3 is TGTGCCAGTAGTATCGCAGCGAACACCGGGGAGCTGTTTTTT. Its protein is CASSIAANTGELFF. The chain is built from TRBV19 and TRBJ2-2; the D is unclear. The CDR3 length is 14 residues. Germline V gene lookup returns CDR1 LNHDA and CDR2 SQIVND (reference sequence). V was pared by 3 bases and J by 0 bases, with 5 bases between.

The rearrangement uses TRBV11-3 and TRBJ2-1; D is perhaps TRBD2 (5 bases). There are 15 residues in the CDR3. Trimming left V 4 bases short and J 4 bases short, with 14 bases between. In germline, CDR1 is SGHNT, CDR2 YENEEA. Written as DNA, the CDR3 is TGTGCCAGCAGCTCTCCAACGGGGTTATACAATGAGCAGTTCTTC. Translation gives CASSSPTGLYNEQFF.

V and J are TRBV28 and TRBJ1-1, with D uncertain. V lost 1 base and J lost 8, with 20 bases in between. The CDR3 extends over 16 amino acids. Germline V gives CDR1 MDHEN, CDR2 SYDVKM. CDR3 nucleotide sequence: TGTGCCAGCAGTTTATTTCCTTCAGGTTCTCCCACAGAAGCTTTCTTT. Residues: CASSLFPSGSPTEAFF.

V usage is TRBV7-8 and J usage is TRBJ2-7; D may correspond to TRBD1 or TRBD2 (5 bases each). CDR1 SGHVS and CDR2 FQNEAQ come from the germline V gene. Trimming cost V 2 bases and J 2 bases, with 16 bases left between them. The CDR3 has 16 residues. DNA for the CDR3: TGTGCCAGCAGCTTATCTCGGGGCGGACGAACCTACGAGCAGTACTTC. As protein: CASSLSRGGRTYEQYF.

The gene calls are TRBV4-2 and TRBJ2-7; 7 bases fit TRBD1. Germline V lookup: CDR1 LGHNA, CDR2 YNFKEQ. The CDR3 extends over 13 amino acids. J lost 6 bases, V lost 4 bases, and 6 bases had no gene match. The CDR3 loop is CASSPGQWGEQYF. The CDR3 region has the DNA TGTGCCAGCAGCCCGGGACAGTGGGGCGAGCAGTACTTC.